This T cell receptor beta chain was sequenced during a study of T cell responses to AZD1222 COVID-19 vaccine. Produced via immunoSEQ multiplex PCR; TCRdb's table is partial and in-frame only. The table shows more than 140,000 clones, with just over 90% occurring only once. V lost 0 bases and J lost 6, with 9 bases in between. Germline assignment: CDR1 MNHEY and CDR2 SVGEGT. This CDR3 is built from 13 residues. Findings and limits, study-wide: Across the whole spike, CD4 TCRs peaked at regions 160-218 and 743-854. Donors, mostly white British, included more females; clonal diversity was possibly underestimated. Nearly half of spike-specific TCRs reportedly target unmutated variant regions. Once two AZD1222 doses were given, Spike-specific TCR breadth and depth went up.

This clone was seen just once. Antigen unknown. This receptor was obtained from an adult in good health. The chain couples TRBV6-2 or TRBV6-3 to TRBJ2-7; D perhaps matches TRBD1 (5 bases). Sequencing was performed on peripheral blood, taken on day 0 of MenACWY control vaccination. The CDR3, as DNA: TGTGCCAGCAGTTACTCCACAGGAATCGAGCAGTACTTC. It yields the protein CASSYSTGIEQYF.